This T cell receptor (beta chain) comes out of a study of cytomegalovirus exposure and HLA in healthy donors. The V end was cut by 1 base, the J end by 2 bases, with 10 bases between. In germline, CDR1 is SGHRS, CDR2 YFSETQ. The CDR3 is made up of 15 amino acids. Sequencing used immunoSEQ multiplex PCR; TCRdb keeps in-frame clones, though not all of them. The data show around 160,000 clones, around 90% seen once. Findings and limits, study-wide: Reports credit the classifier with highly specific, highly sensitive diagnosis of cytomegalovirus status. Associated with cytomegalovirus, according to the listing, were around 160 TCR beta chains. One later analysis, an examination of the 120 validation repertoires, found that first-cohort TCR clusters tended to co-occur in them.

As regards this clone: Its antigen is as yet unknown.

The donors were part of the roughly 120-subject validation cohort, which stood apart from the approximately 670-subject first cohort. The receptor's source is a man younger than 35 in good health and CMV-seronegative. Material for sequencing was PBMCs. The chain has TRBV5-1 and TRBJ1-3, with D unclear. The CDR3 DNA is TGCGCCAGCAGCTTGAACAGTATCGCTGGAAACACCATATATTTT. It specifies CASSLNSIAGNTIYF. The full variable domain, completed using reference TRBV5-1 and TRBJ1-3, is KAGVTQTPRYLIKTRGQQVTLSCSPISGHRSVSWYQQTPGQGLQFLFEYFSETQRNKGNFPGRFSGRQFSNSRSEMNVSTLELGDSALYLCASSLNSIAGNTIYFGEGSWLTVV.